This passage covers 31 T cell receptor beta chains from one sample sequenced in a study of blood T cells in healthy people across ages. Next came a second PCR, run for about 7 to 12 cycles, which used a sample-barcoded 5' primer along with a J-beta primer mix. Each CDR3 protein is one row after TCRdb ran MiXCR on the 5' RACE reads. The table shows approximately 800,000 distinct CDR3 sequences, with about 45% occurring only once. The source material was blood. The source is a man of 80 years or more in good health.

The chain combines TRBV5-7 with TRBJ2-7; D perhaps matches TRBD1 (6 bases). TRBV5-7 is noted as an ORF with a role that remains uncertain. Trimming stripped 4 bases from V and 7 bases from J, with 27 bases between. This CDR3 is built from 17 residues. The CDR3: CASSTDEKTGAHYEQYF. The CDR3 DNA sequence: TGTGCCAGCAGCACGGACGAAAAGACAGGAGCCCACTATGAGCAGTACTTC.

This clonotype was seen many times. The genes are TRBV2 and TRBJ1-5; possibly TRBD1 for D (6 bases). Germline V gene data show CDR1 as SNHLY and CDR2 as FYNNEI. V lost 7 bases and J lost 5, with 27 bases in between. CDR3 length: 18 residues. The CDR3 protein is CASNLGTRQGRFYQPQHF. CDR3 coding DNA: TGTGCCAGCAATCTGGGGACCAGGCAGGGGAGATTCTATCAGCCCCAGCATTTT. The entire variable domain, with the rest obtained from reference TRBV2 and TRBJ1-5, is as follows: EPEVTQTPSHQVTQMGQEVILRCVPISNHLYFYWYRQILGQKVEFLVSFYNNEISEKSEIFDDQFSVERPDGSNFTLKIRSTKLEDSAMYFCASNLGTRQGRFYQPQHFGDGTRLSIL.

The J gene is TRBJ1-1, the V gene TRBV20-1; D gene unclear. V was trimmed by 1 base and J by 1 base, leaving 7 bases between them. This CDR3 comprises 13 residues. The germline gives CDR1 DFQATT, CDR2 SNEGSKA (reference sequence). The CDR3 protein is CSARGRQNTEAFF. The CDR3 region has the DNA TGCAGTGCTAGAGGGAGACAGAACACTGAAGCTTTCTTT.

This clonotype was recorded a few times. The rearrangement joins TRBV15 to TRBJ1-2; 8 bases map to TRBD1. Per germline, CDR1 LNHNV and CDR2 YYDKDF (reference sequence). V shed 1 base and J 5 bases; nucleotides not matched to a gene: 0. The CDR3 length is 13 residues. CDR3 sequence: CATSRGTGYGYTF. CDR3 coding DNA: TGTGCCACCAGCAGAGGGACAGGGTATGGCTACACCTTC.

This rearrangement joins TRBV7-2 to TRBJ1-1; 8 nucleotides align to TRBD1. This CDR3 contains 15 residues. CDR1 is SGHTA, CDR2 FQGNSA, per germline. J lost 5 bases, V lost 1 base, and 6 bases had no gene match. CDR3 sequence (DNA): TGTGCCAGCAGCTTAGATGCAGGGGGCTATACTGAAGCTTTCTTT. As protein: CASSLDAGGYTEAFF.

With respect to this clonotype: This may arise from a read error, as a much more abundant clone is one base away. The chain is built from TRBV10-3 and TRBJ2-5; 10 bases fit TRBD2. The junction had 3 bases not matched to a gene; V was cut back by 6 bases and J by 2 bases. This CDR3 contains 14 residues. From germline, CDR1 is ENHRY and CDR2 SYGVKD. For the CDR3, the DNA is TGTGCCATCAGGGGGACTAGCGCGCAAGAGACCCAGTACTTC. Translating it yields CAIRGTSAQETQYF.

The rearrangement links TRBV28 to TRBJ1-5, with no clear D. V lost 7 bases to trimming and J lost 0 bases, with 13 bases between them. The CDR3 spans 15 residues. CDR1 and CDR2 from the germline V gene are MDHEN and SYDVKM. The CDR3 protein is CASKRGIYSNQPQHF. Here the CDR3 DNA reads TGTGCCAGCAAACGAGGGATTTATAGCAATCAGCCCCAGCATTTT.

The chain has TRBV2 and TRBJ2-7, with D possibly being TRBD2 (5 bases). The V and J ends lost 7 bases and 3 bases respectively, with 19 bases between them. CDR1 SNHLY and CDR2 FYNNEI come from the germline V gene. The CDR3 contains 15 residues. The CDR3 region has the DNA TGTGCCAGCACGAGCTTCCGGGAAACTAACTACGAGCAGTACTTC. It specifies CASTSFRETNYEQYF.

This clonotype has ten or more counts. A much larger clone lies one base from this, so it may be a read error. The chain has TRBV7-2 and TRBJ2-1; tentatively, D is TRBD1 or TRBD2 (5 bases each). This CDR3 region has 16 residues. The V end was cut by 5 bases, the J end by 0 bases, with 14 bases between. The germline CDR1 and CDR2 sequences are SGHTA and FQGNSA. The CDR3 here is CASSPQGDSSYNEQFF. CDR3 sequence (DNA): TGTGCCAGCAGCCCTCAGGGAGACAGCTCCTACAATGAGCAGTTCTTC.

V and J are TRBV20-1 and TRBJ2-1; D might be TRBD1 or TRBD2, each matching 5 bases. The CDR3 has 16 amino acids. Deletions cut 3 bases from V and 2 bases from J, with 17 bases between. Germline lookup yields CDR1 DFQATT and CDR2 SNEGSKA (reference sequence). The CDR3: CSASDMGERTYNEQFF. The CDR3, as DNA: TGCAGTGCTAGCGATATGGGGGAGAGGACCTACAATGAGCAGTTCTTC.

This chain connects TRBV27 to TRBJ1-5; D is ambiguous. V was clipped by 5 bases and J by 8 bases, with 13 bases between them. Looked up from germline, CDR1 is MNHEY and CDR2 is SMNVEV (reference sequence). The CDR3 is 13 amino acids. DNA of the CDR3: TGTGCCAGCAGTGGTAACCCCTTGGAGCCCCAGCATTTT. This gives the protein CASSGNPLEPQHF.

V usage is TRBV2 and J usage is TRBJ2-5; TRBD2 matches at 13 bases. The CDR3 is made up of 16 amino acids. CDR1 is SNHLY and CDR2 is FYNNEI in the germline V gene. V lost 7 bases to trimming and J lost 5 bases; unmatched junction nucleotides: 10. The CDR3 protein is CASIYRGLAGMETQYF. The CDR3 DNA sequence: TGTGCCAGCATTTACAGGGGACTAGCGGGAATGGAGACCCAGTACTTC.

This clonotype appeared a few times. J is TRBJ2-4 and V is TRBV5-1; 7 bases match TRBD2. Germline lookup yields CDR1 SGHRS and CDR2 YFSETQ. The J segment lost 13 bases and the V segment lost 4 bases, leaving 11 bases of the junction unmatched. The CDR3 has 13 residues. The CDR3: CASSEGGSREQYF. The CDR3 DNA reads as TGCGCCAGCAGCGAGGGCGGGAGTCGGGAGCAGTACTTC.

The gene calls are TRBV30 and TRBJ1-4, with D possibly TRBD1 on 5 matching bases. CDR3 size: 15 residues. Germline CDR1 and CDR2: GTSNPN and SVGIG (reference sequence). With 3 bases removed from V and 7 bases from J, the gap between germline ends came to 18 bases. In DNA form, the CDR3 reads TGTGCCTGGAGGTCCCGGGACCCTTGGGGTGAAAAACTGTTTTTT. Translation: CAWRSRDPWGEKLFF.

The V gene is TRBV4-1, the J gene TRBJ1-4; D not resolved. Germline V gene sequence: CDR1 MGHRA, CDR2 YSYEKL. CDR3 length: 15 residues. The V gene lost 3 bases and the J gene lost 10 bases, with 18 bases spanning the gap. CDR3 residues: CASSQAPGRLAKLFF. CDR3 DNA sequence: TGCGCCAGCAGCCAGGCTCCTGGACGTCTGGCAAAACTGTTTTTT.

The CDR3 DNA reads TGTGCCAGCAGCCAAGATCAGGGGTGGACCTACGAGCAGTACTTC. This translates into CASSQDQGWTYEQYF. The rearrangement uses TRBV7-2 and TRBJ2-7; a possible D gene is TRBD1 (6 bases). Germline V CDR1 and CDR2: SGHTA, FQGNSA. V shed 5 bases and J shed 2 bases, with 16 bases lying between them. The CDR3 loop spans 15 amino acids.

The genes are TRBV19 and TRBJ1-5, with D unresolved. This CDR3 has 13 amino acids. In germline, CDR1 is LNHDA, CDR2 SQIVND (reference sequence). V dropped 4 bases and J dropped 7 bases, with 11 bases sitting between them. The CDR3, as DNA: TGTGCCAGTAGTAATCAGTTCAACCAGCCCCAGCATTTT. This encodes CASSNQFNQPQHF.

The chain has TRBV28 and TRBJ2-7, with 16 bases matching TRBD2. CDR1 is MDHEN, CDR2 SYDVKM, per germline. The CDR3 is made up of 22 amino acids. Trimming at V came to 5 bases and at J to 4 bases, leaving 23 bases not matched to a gene. This chain's CDR3 is CASSQPPTGTSGRAYRLYEQYF. DNA for the CDR3: TGTGCCAGCAGTCAGCCCCCGACAGGGACTAGCGGGAGGGCCTATCGCTTGTACGAGCAGTACTTC.

The J gene is TRBJ2-5, the V gene TRBV29-1; TRBD1 is a possible D gene (5 bases). The CDR3 loop spans 12 amino acids. V dropped 6 bases and J dropped 5 bases, with 13 bases sitting between them. The germline CDR1 and CDR2 sequences are SQVTM and ANQGSEA. CDR3: CSVRDRAETQYF. The CDR3 bases are TGCAGCGTCCGAGACAGAGCGGAGACCCAGTACTTC. Full variable domain (rest looked up from reference TRBV29-1 and TRBJ2-5): SAVISQKPSRDICQRGTSLTIQCQVDSQVTMMFWYRQQPGQSLTLIATANQGSEATYESGFVIDKFPISRPNLTFSTLTVSNMSPEDSSIYLCSVRDRAETQYFGPGTRLLVL.

The chain joins TRBV12-3 or TRBV12-4 to TRBJ2-3; D not resolved. V lost 7 bases, J lost 6 bases, and 14 bases lay in between. The CDR3 runs 13 residues. CDR3 protein: CASTREAGDTQYF. In DNA form, the CDR3 reads TGTGCCAGCACTAGAGAAGCCGGGGATACGCAGTATTTT.

This clonotype was observed a few times. V usage is TRBV6-1 and J usage is TRBJ2-6; 9 nucleotides align to TRBD1. Per the germline V gene, CDR1 is MNHNS and CDR2 is SASEGT. V shed 4 bases, J shed 2 bases, and the junction held 6 bases outside the gene matches. The CDR3 is 17 residues long. This CDR3 is CASSVGQGGPGANVLTF. DNA of the CDR3: TGTGCCAGCAGTGTGGGACAGGGCGGACCTGGGGCCAACGTCCTGACTTTC.

This chain connects TRBV6-2 or TRBV6-3 to TRBJ2-7, with D perhaps matching TRBD2 (5 bases). The CDR3 contains 13 residues. Germline V gene data show CDR1 as MNHEY and CDR2 as SVGEGT. The V gene lost 5 bases and the J gene lost 7 bases, with 15 bases spanning the gap. CDR3 bases: TGTGCCAGCAGTGACGCCCTAACTAGAGAGCAGTACTTC. Amino acid sequence: CASSDALTREQYF.

This sequence joins TRBV6-1 and TRBJ2-4, with D possibly TRBD1 on 5 matching bases. V was trimmed by 2 bases and J by 1 base, leaving 15 bases between them. The CDR3 covers 17 residues. In germline, CDR1 is MNHNS, CDR2 SASEGT. CDR3 residues: CASSESSPGSAKNIQYF. The CDR3 coding sequence is TGTGCCAGCAGTGAATCTTCTCCAGGGTCGGCCAAAAACATTCAGTACTTC.

The V gene is TRBV27, the J gene TRBJ2-7; D is uncertain. Germline CDR1 and CDR2: MNHEY and SMNVEV (reference sequence). This CDR3 has 15 residues. Trimming took 5 bases from V and 7 from J, leaving 21 bases between them. CDR3 protein: CASSPPASRLFEQYF. Here the CDR3 DNA reads TGTGCCAGCAGTCCCCCGGCCAGTAGGCTATTTGAGCAGTACTTC.

This clonotype was counted between two and nine times. Given a much more abundant clone one base away, this may be a read error. The chain employs TRBV29-1 and TRBJ2-3; D is perhaps TRBD2 (5 bases). V gave up 2 bases and J gave up 1 base, with 10 bases separating them. Looked up from germline, CDR1 is SQVTM and CDR2 is ANQGSEA. This CDR3 comprises 14 residues. CDR3 loop: CSVERRAGTDTQYF. CDR3 bases: TGCAGCGTTGAAAGACGAGCGGGCACAGATACGCAGTATTTT.

This clonotype was picked up a small number of times. This rearrangement joins TRBV11-2 to TRBJ2-1, with D possibly being TRBD2 (6 bases). Germline V lookup: CDR1 SGHAT, CDR2 FQNNGV. With 4 bases removed from V and 8 bases from J, the gap between germline ends came to 15 bases. The CDR3 consists of 14 residues. CDR3 sequence reads: CASSSARGGHEQFF. The CDR3 DNA follows: TGTGCCAGCAGCTCCGCGCGGGGAGGCCATGAGCAGTTCTTC. Variable domain in full (rest from reference TRBV11-2 and TRBJ2-1): EAGVAQSPRYKIIEKRQSVAFWCNPISGHATLYWYQQILGQGPKLLIQFQNNGVVDDSQLPKDRFSAERLKGVDSTLKIQPAKLEDSAVYLCASSSARGGHEQFFGPGTRLTVL.

This clonotype was observed a handful of times. The rearrangement uses TRBV28 and TRBJ1-2; the match to TRBD1 covers 8 bases. The CDR3 covers 13 residues. V lost 5 bases to trimming and J lost 8 bases; unmatched junction nucleotides: 7. The germline gives CDR1 MDHEN, CDR2 SYDVKM. CDR3 in DNA: TGTGCCAGCAGTGTCGGACAGGGCTTGGGCTACACCTTC. Translation: CASSVGQGLGYTF.

There are a few counts of this clonotype. V and J are TRBV24-1 and TRBJ2-5; no clear D gene. The CDR3 sequence is 11 residues long. The germline V and J ends were trimmed by 4 bases and 5 bases, with 4 bases remaining between them. Germline assignment: CDR1 KGHDR and CDR2 SFDVKD. The CDR3 loop reads CATSDGETQYF. The CDR3 DNA follows: TGTGCCACCAGTGACGGGGAGACCCAGTACTTC.

The chain has TRBV3-1 and TRBJ2-5; TRBD1 is a possible D gene (6 bases). Trimming left V 3 bases short and J 4 bases short, with 9 bases between. CDR1 is LGHDT and CDR2 is YNNKEL in the germline V gene (reference sequence). CDR3 length: 13 amino acids. Written as DNA, the CDR3 is TGTGCCAGCAGCCATGCGACAGGAGAGACCCAGTACTTC. This sequence encodes CASSHATGETQYF.

The rearrangement joins TRBV7-2 to TRBJ2-7; D is perhaps TRBD1 (6 bases). The CDR3 consists of 15 residues. CDR1 and CDR2 (germline): SGHTA, FQGNSA. The V gene lost 5 bases and the J gene lost 7 bases, with 21 bases spanning the gap. CDR3 DNA sequence: TGTGCCAGCAGCCCGCTGGACAGCTCTTTCGGGGAGCAGTACTTC. Translated: CASSPLDSSFGEQYF.

This clonotype was found a few times. The chain carries TRBV7-2 and TRBJ1-2; 10 bases fit TRBD1. The CDR3 contains 15 residues. Germline V gene sequence: CDR1 SGHTA, CDR2 FQGNSA. Trimming cost V 1 base and J 4 bases; bases outside gene matches: 3. CDR3 sequence (DNA): TGTGCCAGCAGCTTAGGGGACAGGGGTGCCTATGGCTACACCTTC. This gives the protein CASSLGDRGAYGYTF. Supplemented by reference TRBV7-2 and TRBJ1-2, the full variable domain reads GAGVSQSPSNKVTEKGKDVELRCDPISGHTALYWYRQSLGQGLEFLIYFQGNSAPDKSGLPSDRFSAERTGGSVSTLTIQRTQQEDSAVYLCASSLGDRGAYGYTFGSGTRLTVV.